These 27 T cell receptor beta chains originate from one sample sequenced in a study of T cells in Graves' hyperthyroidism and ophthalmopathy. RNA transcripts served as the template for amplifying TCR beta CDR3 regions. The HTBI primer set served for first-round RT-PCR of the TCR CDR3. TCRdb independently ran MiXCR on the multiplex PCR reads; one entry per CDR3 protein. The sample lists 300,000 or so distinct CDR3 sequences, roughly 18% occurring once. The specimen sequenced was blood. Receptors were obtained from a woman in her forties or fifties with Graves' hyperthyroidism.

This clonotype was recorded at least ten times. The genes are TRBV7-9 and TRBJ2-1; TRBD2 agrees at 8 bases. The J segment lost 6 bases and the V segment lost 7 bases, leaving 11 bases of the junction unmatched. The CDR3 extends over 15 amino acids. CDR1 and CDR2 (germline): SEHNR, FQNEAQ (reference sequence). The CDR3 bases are TGTGCCAGCATCCAACGGGGGGGCTCGGTCAATGAGCAGTTCTTC. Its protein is CASIQRGGSVNEQFF.

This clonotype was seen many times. The CDR3 sequence: CASSRGHTDTQYF. CDR3 sequence (DNA): TGTGCCAGCAGCCGCGGACACACAGATACGCAGTATTTT. This chain links TRBV3-1 with TRBJ2-3; D may be TRBD1 (5 bases). The V and J ends lost 4 bases and 2 bases respectively, with 7 bases between them. This CDR3 contains 13 residues. CDR1 is LGHDT and CDR2 is YNNKEL in the germline V gene (reference sequence).

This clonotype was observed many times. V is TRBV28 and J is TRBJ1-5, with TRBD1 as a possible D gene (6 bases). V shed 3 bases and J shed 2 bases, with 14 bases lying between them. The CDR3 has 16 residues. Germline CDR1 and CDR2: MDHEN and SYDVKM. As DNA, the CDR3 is TGTGCCAGCAGTTTCTGGGGGCGAGATCGCAATCAGCCCCAGCATTTT. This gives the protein CASSFWGRDRNQPQHF.

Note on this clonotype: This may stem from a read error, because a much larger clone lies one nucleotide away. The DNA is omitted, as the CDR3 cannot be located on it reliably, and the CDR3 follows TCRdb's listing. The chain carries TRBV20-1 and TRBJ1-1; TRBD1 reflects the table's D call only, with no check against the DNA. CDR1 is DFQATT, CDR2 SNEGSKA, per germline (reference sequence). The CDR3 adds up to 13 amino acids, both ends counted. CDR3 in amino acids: CSARVGTGTEASF.

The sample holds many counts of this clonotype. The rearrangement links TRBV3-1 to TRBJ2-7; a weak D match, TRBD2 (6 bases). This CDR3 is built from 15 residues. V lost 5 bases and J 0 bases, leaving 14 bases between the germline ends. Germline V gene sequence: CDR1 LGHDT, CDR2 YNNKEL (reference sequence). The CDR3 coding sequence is TGTGCCAGCAGCTCCTCTAGCGCAAACTCCTACGAGCAGTACTTC. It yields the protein CASSSSSANSYEQYF.

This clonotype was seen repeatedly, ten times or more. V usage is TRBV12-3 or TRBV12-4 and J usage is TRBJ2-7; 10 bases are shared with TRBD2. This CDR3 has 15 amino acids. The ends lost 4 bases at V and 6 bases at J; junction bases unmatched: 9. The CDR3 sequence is CASSSHRGTSAEQYF. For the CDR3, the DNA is TGTGCCAGCAGTTCCCACCGCGGGACTAGCGCCGAGCAGTACTTC.

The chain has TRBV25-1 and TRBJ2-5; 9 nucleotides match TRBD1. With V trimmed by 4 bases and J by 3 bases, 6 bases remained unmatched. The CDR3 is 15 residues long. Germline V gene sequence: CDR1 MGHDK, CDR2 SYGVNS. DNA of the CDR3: TGTGCCAGCAGTGTACCAACAGGGGGCGAAGAGACCCAGTACTTC. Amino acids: CASSVPTGGEETQYF.

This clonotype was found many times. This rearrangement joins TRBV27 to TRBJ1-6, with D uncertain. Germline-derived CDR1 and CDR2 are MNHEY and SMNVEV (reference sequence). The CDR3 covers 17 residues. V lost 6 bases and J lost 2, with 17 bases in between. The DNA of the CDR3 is TGTGCCAGCAGCTTCTCGTGGGCATCTGCCTATAATTCACCCCTCCACTTT. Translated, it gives CASSFSWASAYNSPLHF.

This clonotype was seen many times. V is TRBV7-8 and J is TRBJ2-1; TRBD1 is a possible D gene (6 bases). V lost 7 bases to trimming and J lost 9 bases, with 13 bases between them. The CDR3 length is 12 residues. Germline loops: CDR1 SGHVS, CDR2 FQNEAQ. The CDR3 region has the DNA TGTGCCAGCACCCAGGGGCAGGTTGAGCAGTTCTTC. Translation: CASTQGQVEQFF.

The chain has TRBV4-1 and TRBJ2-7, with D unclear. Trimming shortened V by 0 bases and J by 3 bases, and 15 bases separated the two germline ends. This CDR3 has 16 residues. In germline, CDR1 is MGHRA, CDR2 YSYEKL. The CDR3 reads CASSQDPQVGYYEQYV. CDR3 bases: TGCGCCAGCAGCCAAGATCCGCAGGTTGGCTACTACGAGCAGTACGTC.

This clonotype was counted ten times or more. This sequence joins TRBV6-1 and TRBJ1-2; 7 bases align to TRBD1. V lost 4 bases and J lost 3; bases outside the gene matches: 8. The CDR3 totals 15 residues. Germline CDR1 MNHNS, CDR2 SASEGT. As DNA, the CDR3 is TGTGCCAGCAGTGTGATATTAGGGGGCGACTATGGCTACACCTTC. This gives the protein CASSVILGGDYGYTF.

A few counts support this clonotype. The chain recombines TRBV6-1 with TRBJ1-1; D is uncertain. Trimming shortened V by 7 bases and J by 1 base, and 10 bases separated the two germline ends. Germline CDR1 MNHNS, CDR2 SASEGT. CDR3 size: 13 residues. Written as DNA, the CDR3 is TGTGCCAGCACGGTCGGCTCGAACACTGAAGCTTTCTTT. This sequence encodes CASTVGSNTEAFF.

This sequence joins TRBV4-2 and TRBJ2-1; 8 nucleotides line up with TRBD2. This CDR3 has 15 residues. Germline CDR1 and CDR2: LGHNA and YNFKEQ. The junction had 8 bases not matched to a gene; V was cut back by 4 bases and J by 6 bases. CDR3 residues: CASSRGASGRNEQFF. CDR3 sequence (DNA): TGTGCCAGCAGCCGGGGGGCTAGCGGGCGCAATGAGCAGTTCTTC.

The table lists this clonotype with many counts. CDR3 sequence reads: CASSPTRRQGARAFF. For the CDR3, the DNA is TGTGCCAGCAGTCCCACCCGAAGACAGGGGGCGAGGGCTTTCTTT. The J gene is TRBJ1-1, the V gene TRBV28, with 10 bases that match TRBD1. Germline loops: CDR1 MDHEN, CDR2 SYDVKM. The junction had 14 bases not matched to a gene; V was cut back by 5 bases and J by 11 bases. The CDR3 consists of 15 residues.

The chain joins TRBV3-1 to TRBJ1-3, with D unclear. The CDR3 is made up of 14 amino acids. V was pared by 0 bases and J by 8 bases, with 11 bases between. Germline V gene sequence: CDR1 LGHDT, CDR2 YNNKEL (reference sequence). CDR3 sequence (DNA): TGTGCCAGCAGCCAAGAGCCACCTTGGGACACCATATATTTT. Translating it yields CASSQEPPWDTIYF.

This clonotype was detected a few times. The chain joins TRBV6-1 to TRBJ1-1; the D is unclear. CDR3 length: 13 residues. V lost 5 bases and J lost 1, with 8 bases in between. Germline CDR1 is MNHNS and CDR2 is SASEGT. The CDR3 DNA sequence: TGTGCCAGCAGTACCCCAGGGAACACTGAAGCTTTCTTT. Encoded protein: CASSTPGNTEAFF.

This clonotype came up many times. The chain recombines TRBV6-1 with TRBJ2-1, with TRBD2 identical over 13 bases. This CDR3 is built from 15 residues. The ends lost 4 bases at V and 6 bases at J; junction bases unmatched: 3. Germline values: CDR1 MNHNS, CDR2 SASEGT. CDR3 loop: CASSGLAGGPNEQFF. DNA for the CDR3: TGTGCCAGCAGTGGACTAGCGGGGGGCCCCAATGAGCAGTTCTTC.

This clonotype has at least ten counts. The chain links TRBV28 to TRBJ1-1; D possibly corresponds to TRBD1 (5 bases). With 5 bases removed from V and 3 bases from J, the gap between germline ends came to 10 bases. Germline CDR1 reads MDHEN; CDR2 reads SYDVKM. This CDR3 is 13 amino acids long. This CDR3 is CASSMGDHTEAFF. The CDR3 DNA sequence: TGTGCCAGCAGTATGGGGGATCACACTGAAGCTTTCTTT.

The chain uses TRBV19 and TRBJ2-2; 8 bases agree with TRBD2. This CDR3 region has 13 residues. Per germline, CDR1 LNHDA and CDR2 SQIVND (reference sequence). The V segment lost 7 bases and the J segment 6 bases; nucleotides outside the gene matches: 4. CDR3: CASNERESGELFF. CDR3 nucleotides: TGTGCCAGTAATGAGCGGGAGTCCGGGGAGCTGTTTTTT. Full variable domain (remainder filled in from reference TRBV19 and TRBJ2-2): DGGITQSPKYLFRKEGQNVTLSCEQNLNHDAMYWYRQDPGQGLRLIYYSQIVNDFQKGDIAEGYSVSREKKESFPLTVTSAQKNPTAFYLCASNERESGELFFGEGSRLTVL.

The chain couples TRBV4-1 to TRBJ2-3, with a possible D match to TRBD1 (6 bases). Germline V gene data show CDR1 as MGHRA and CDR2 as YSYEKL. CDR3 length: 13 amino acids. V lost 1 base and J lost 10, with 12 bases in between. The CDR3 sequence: CASSQGLEGAQYF. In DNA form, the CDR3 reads TGCGCCAGCAGCCAAGGGCTTGAGGGGGCGCAGTATTTT.

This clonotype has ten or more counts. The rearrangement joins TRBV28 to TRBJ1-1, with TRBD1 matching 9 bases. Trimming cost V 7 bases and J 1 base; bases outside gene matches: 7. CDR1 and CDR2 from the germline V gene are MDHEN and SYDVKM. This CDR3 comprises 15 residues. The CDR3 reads CASTYPDRGNTEAFF. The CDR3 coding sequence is TGTGCCAGCACCTACCCGGACAGGGGGAACACTGAAGCTTTCTTT.

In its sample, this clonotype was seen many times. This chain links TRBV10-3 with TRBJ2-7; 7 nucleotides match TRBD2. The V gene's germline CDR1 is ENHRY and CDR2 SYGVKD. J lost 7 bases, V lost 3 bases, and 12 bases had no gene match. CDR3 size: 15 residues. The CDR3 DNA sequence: TGTGCCATCAGTGAAGGCGGGAGTAAGAAATGGGAGCAGTACTTC. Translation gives CAISEGGSKKWEQYF.

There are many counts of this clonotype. The CDR3 DNA reads as TGTGCCAGCAGTTTATGGGGACAGGGAGGGGAATCACCCCTCCACTTT. This encodes CASSLWGQGGESPLHF. The chain is built from TRBV27 and TRBJ1-6; 9 bases line up with TRBD1. This CDR3 has 16 residues. The V and J ends lost 1 base and 10 bases, in that order; junction bases with no gene match: 8. The V gene's germline CDR1 is MNHEY and CDR2 SMNVEV (reference sequence).

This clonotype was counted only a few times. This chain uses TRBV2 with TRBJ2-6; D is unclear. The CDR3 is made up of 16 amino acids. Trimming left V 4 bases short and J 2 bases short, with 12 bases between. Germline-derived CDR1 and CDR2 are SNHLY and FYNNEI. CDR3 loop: CASSAQRVAGANVLTF. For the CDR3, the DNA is TGTGCCAGCAGTGCCCAACGGGTCGCTGGGGCCAACGTCCTGACTTTC.

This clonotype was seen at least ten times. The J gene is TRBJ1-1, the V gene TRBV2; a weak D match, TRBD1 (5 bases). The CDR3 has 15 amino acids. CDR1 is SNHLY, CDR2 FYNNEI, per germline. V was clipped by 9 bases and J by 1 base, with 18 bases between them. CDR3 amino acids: CARINPGRKNTEAFF. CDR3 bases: TGTGCCAGGATCAATCCGGGACGGAAGAACACTGAAGCTTTCTTT.

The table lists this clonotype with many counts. The CDR3 DNA reads as TGCAGTGCTAGCGGCAGGGGCCGAGAGACCCAGTACTTC. It yields the protein CSASGRGRETQYF. The chain employs TRBV20-1 and TRBJ2-5, with a tentative D call TRBD1 (6 bases). V dropped 3 bases and J dropped 4 bases, with 12 bases sitting between them. Germline lookup yields CDR1 DFQATT and CDR2 SNEGSKA (reference sequence). The CDR3 covers 13 residues.

The CDR3 spells CATSNRGRTEAFF. The CDR3 bases are TGTGCCACCTCGAACAGGGGAAGGACTGAAGCTTTCTTT. This chain joins TRBV28 and TRBJ1-1, with 7 bases aligning to TRBD1. Germline V lookup: CDR1 MDHEN, CDR2 SYDVKM. Trimming cost V 10 bases and J 5 bases; bases outside gene matches: 10. The CDR3 has 13 residues.